A selection of T cell receptor beta chains follows, all from one sample in a study of follicular helper T cells after annual influenza vaccination. Generated by immunoSEQ multiplex PCR, the TCRdb table keeps only in-frame clones and is missing some. The table includes about 11,000 clones, less than 80% detected once. Here the sequenced sample was CXCR5- memory CD4+ T cells sorted from blood, taken 6 weeks after influenza vaccination. All receptors come from an adult who received the influenza vaccine. Both conserved end residues are part of each CDR3. The order of the fields is CDR3 DNA, CDR3 protein, D gene, clone size, V gene, J gene. D genes are given only for firm matches. The size entry is marked missing in some rows and otherwise reads once, few, many or a size class.

TGTGCCAGCAGCTTCTCCGGGACAGGGCTCGAGCAGTACTTC,CASSFSGTGLEQYF,TRBD1,few,TRBV5-4,TRBJ2-7
TGTGCCAGCAGCTTCCGGGGGAACAATGAGCAGTTCTTC,CASSFRGNNEQFF,.,.,TRBV7-2,TRBJ2-1
TGTGCCAGCAGCTTAGCAGCCTGGGGGTCGTACGAGCAGTACTTC,CASSLAAWGSYEQYF,.,few,TRBV7-6,TRBJ2-7
TGTGCCAGCAGTTTATTTCCGGGACTAGCGGGCAATGAGCAGTTCTTC,CASSLFPGLAGNEQFF,TRBD2,.,TRBV27,TRBJ2-1
TGTGCCAGCAGTGGACAGGCGGGACCCTATGGCTACACCTTC,CASSGQAGPYGYTF,.,.,TRBV2,TRBJ1-2
TGTGCCAGCAGGCCACTAGCGGGGGTGGCCAAAAACATTCAGTACTTC,CASRPLAGVAKNIQYF,TRBD2,.,TRBV27,TRBJ2-4
TGCGCCAGCAGCCAAGCAACCCCGGGGGGGACTGCAGATACGCAGTATTTT,CASSQATPGGTADTQYF,TRBD2,.,TRBV4-3,TRBJ2-3
TGCGCCAGCAGCCAAGATTTGGGGGACGGTCACAATGAGCAGTTCTTC,CASSQDLGDGHNEQFF,.,.,TRBV4-3,TRBJ2-1
TGTGCCAGCACCAATGAATTGAACACTGAAGCTTTCTTT,CASTNELNTEAFF,.,.,TRBV2,TRBJ1-1
TGTGCCAGCAGCTTAGCTCCGGTGTCCATGGGAAGGGAGCCCCAGCATTTT,CASSLAPVSMGREPQHF,.,.,TRBV7-2,TRBJ1-5
TGCGCCAGCAGCCAAGAGGGACAGTTATACAATGAGCAGTTCTTC,CASSQEGQLYNEQFF,TRBD1,once,TRBV4-3,TRBJ2-1
TGCGCCAGCAGCCACCGGGGCAGTGCGGCCAACGTCCTGACTTTC,CASSHRGSAANVLTF,.,.,TRBV4-3,TRBJ2-6
TGTGCCAGCAGTCCGTCCCCACTAGCTCTACTCTCGGAGACCCAGTACTTC,CASSPSPLALLSETQYF,.,.,TRBV2,TRBJ2-5
TGTGCCAGCAGCGTAGTAGGCGGGGGCATTCAAGAGACCCAGTACTTC,CASSVVGGGIQETQYF,.,.,TRBV9,TRBJ2-5
TGTGCCAGCAGCCCGAGAATCCGGGGCGGCAATCAGCCCCAGCATTTT,CASSPRIRGGNQPQHF,.,.,TRBV7-8,TRBJ1-5
TGTGCCATCAGTGATTACGGAGACGCAGATCAGCCCCAGCATTTT,CAISDYGDADQPQHF,.,.,TRBV10-3,TRBJ1-5
TGTGCCAGCAGGGTAGGACAGGGGACTTCCTACGAGCAGTACTTC,CASRVGQGTSYEQYF,TRBD1,few,TRBV2,TRBJ2-7
TGTGCCAGCAGCTCTATCTATGGCTACACCTTC,CASSSIYGYTF,.,few,TRBV7-9,TRBJ1-2
TGCGCCAGCAGCTTGGGACGGACAGCTTGGAGAGACACTGAAGCTTTCTTT,CASSLGRTAWRDTEAFF,.,.,TRBV5-1,TRBJ1-1
TGTGCCAGTAACCATCCGGGGATCCAAGAGACCCAGTACTTC,CASNHPGIQETQYF,.,.,TRBV19,TRBJ2-5
TGTGCCAGCAGCTTACAACAGGAAAACAATGAGCAGTTCTTC,CASSLQQENNEQFF,.,.,TRBV11-1,TRBJ2-1
TGTGCCAGCAGCAGGGGACAGCCTAATGAAAAACTGTTTTTT,CASSRGQPNEKLFF,TRBD1,.,TRBV7-9,TRBJ1-4
TGTGCCAGCAGCTTACGGAGCCGGGACAGGGGATCCGGCTACACCTTC,CASSLRSRDRGSGYTF,TRBD1,.,TRBV7-2,TRBJ1-2
TGTGCCAGTGCCCGGGACAGGGGGGACTACGAGCAGTACTTC,CASARDRGDYEQYF,TRBD1,.,TRBV19,TRBJ2-7
TGTGCCAGCCCAGCGGAGGGCGGTACTAGCACAGATACGCAGTATTTT,CASPAEGGTSTDTQYF,.,once,TRBV2,TRBJ2-3
TGTGCCAGCAGTGAAGCTACTGGGGGAGGACAGGGGAGCTCTGGGGCCAACGTCCTGACTTTC,CASSEATGGGQGSSGANVLTF,TRBD1,.,TRBV6-1,TRBJ2-6
TGCGCCAGCAGCTGGACAGGGGGGATGAACACTGAAGCTTTCTTT,CASSWTGGMNTEAFF,TRBD1,few,TRBV5-1,TRBJ1-1
TGTGCCAGCAGCCAAGATACGTACCAAGAGACCCAGTACTTC,CASSQDTYQETQYF,.,.,TRBV4-2,TRBJ2-5
TGTGCCAGCAGCTTAGGGACTGCCGGGGCAGGGAACTATGGCTACACCTTC,CASSLGTAGAGNYGYTF,.,.,TRBV7-6,TRBJ1-2
TGTGCCAGCAGAAACAGGGTGAGCTCCTACAATGAGCAGTTCTTC,CASRNRVSSYNEQFF,.,once,TRBV2,TRBJ2-1